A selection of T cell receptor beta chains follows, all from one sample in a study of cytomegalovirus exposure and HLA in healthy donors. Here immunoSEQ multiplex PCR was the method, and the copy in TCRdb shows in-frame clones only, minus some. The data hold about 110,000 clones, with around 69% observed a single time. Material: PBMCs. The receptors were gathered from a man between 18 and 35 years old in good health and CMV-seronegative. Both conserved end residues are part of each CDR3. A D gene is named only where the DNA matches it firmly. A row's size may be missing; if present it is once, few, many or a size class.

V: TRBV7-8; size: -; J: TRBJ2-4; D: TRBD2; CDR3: CASSSGLAGINIQYF; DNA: TGTGCCAGCAGCTCGGGACTAGCGGGGATAAACATTCAGTACTTC
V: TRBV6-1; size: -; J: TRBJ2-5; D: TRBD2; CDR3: CASSGLAGDQETQYF; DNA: TGTGCCAGCAGTGGACTAGCGGGGGACCAAGAGACCCAGTACTTC
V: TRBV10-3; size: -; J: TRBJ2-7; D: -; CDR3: CAISEVAGREQYF; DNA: TGTGCCATCAGTGAGGTGGCGGGACGCGAGCAGTACTTC
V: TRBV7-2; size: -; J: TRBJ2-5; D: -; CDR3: CASSPGQTQETQYF; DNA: TGTGCCAGCAGCCCTGGACAGACACAAGAGACCCAGTACTTC
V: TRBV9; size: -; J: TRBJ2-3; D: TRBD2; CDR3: CASSVEAGVLSTDTQYF; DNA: TGTGCCAGCAGCGTAGAGGCGGGGGTATTAAGCACAGATACGCAGTATTTT
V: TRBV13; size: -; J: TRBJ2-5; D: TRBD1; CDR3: CASSLGRGQGATTQYF; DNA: TGTGCCAGCAGCTTAGGCCGAGGACAGGGGGCAACCACCCAGTACTTC
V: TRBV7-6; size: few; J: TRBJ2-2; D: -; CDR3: CASSPQVQNTGELFF; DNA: TGTGCCAGCAGCCCTCAGGTTCAGAACACCGGGGAGCTGTTTTTT
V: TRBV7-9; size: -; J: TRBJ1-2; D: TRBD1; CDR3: CASSFDMGQGAYGYTF; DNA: TGTGCCAGCAGCTTCGACATGGGACAGGGGGCTTACGGCTACACCTTC
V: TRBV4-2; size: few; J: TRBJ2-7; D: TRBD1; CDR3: CASSQEEGQGADEQYF; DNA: TGTGCCAGCAGCCAAGAGGAGGGGCAGGGGGCCGACGAGCAGTACTTC
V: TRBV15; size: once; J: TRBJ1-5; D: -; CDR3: CATSRNREGQPQHF; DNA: TGTGCCACCAGCAGAAACAGGGAGGGTCAGCCCCAGCATTTT
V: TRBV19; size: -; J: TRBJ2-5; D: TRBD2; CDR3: CASSIDGTTETQYF; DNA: TGTGCCAGTAGTATAGATGGGACTACAGAGACCCAGTACTTC
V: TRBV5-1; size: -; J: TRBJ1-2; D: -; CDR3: CASNVGSGANYGYTF; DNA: TGCGCCAGCAACGTCGGGAGCGGAGCTAACTATGGCTACACCTTC
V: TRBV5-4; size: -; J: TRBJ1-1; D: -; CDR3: CASSLERNRPGEAFF; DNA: TGTGCCAGCAGCTTGGAAAGGAATCGGCCAGGTGAAGCTTTCTTT
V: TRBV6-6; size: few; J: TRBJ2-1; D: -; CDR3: CASSPSDSYNEQFF; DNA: TGTGCCAGCAGTCCCTCGGACAGCTACAATGAGCAGTTCTTC
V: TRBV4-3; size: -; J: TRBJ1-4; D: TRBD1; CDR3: CASSQRGPGTGKEKLFF; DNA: TGCGCCAGCAGCCAAAGAGGGCCCGGGACAGGGAAAGAAAAACTGTTTTTT
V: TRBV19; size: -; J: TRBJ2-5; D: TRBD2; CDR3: CASSRRLAGTGETQYF; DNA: TGTGCCAGTAGTAGGAGACTAGCGGGGACGGGAGAGACCCAGTACTTC
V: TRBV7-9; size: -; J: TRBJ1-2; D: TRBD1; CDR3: CASSLYRGYGYTF; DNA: TGTGCCAGCAGCCTATACAGGGGGTATGGCTACACCTTC
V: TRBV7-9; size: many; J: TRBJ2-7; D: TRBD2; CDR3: CASSGLAVYPYEQYF; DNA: TGTGCCAGCAGCGGACTAGCGGTCTACCCCTACGAGCAGTACTTC
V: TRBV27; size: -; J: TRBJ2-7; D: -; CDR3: CASSPAGQSYEQYF; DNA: TGTGCCAGCAGTCCGGCAGGACAATCCTACGAGCAGTACTTC
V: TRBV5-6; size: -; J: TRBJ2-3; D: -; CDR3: CASLGGSRTDTQYF; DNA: TGTGCCAGCCTTGGGGGCAGCCGCACAGATACGCAGTATTTT
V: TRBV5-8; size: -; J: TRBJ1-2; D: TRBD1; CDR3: CASRQDRGANYGYTF; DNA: TGTGCCAGCAGGCAGGACAGGGGGGCTAACTATGGCTACACCTTC
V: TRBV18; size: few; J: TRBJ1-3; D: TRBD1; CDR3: CASSLLGTVNF; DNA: TGTGCCAGCTCACTACTCGGGACAGTGAATTTT
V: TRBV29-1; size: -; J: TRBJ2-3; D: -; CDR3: CSVMRHTDTQYF; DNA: TGCAGCGTAATGCGGCACACAGATACGCAGTATTTT
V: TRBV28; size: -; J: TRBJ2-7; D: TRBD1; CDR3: CASSSRHMDRSYEQYF; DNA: TGTGCCAGCAGTTCCCGACATATGGACAGGTCCTACGAGCAGTACTTC
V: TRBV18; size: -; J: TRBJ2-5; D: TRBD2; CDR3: CASSPISGVSRETQYF; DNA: TGTGCCAGCTCACCGATTAGCGGGGTCTCCAGGGAGACCCAGTACTTC
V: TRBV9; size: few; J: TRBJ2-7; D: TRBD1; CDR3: CASSEGTGGEQYF; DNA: TGTGCCAGCAGCGAAGGGACAGGGGGCGAGCAGTACTTC
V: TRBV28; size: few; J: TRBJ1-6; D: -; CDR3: CASGGFQDNSPLHF; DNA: TGTGCCAGCGGAGGATTCCAGGATAATTCACCCCTCCACTTT
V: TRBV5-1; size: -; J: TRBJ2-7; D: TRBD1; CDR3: CASSSYRGNSSYEQYF; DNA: TGCGCCAGCAGCTCCTACAGGGGCAATAGCTCCTACGAGCAGTACTTC
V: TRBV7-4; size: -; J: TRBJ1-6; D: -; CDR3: CAFPGGENSNSPLHF; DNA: TGTGCCTTCCCGGGGGGGGAAAATTCAAATTCACCCCTCCACTTT
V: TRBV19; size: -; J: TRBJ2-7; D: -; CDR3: CASRQDISYEQYF; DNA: TGTGCCAGCCGTCAGGACATCTCCTACGAGCAGTACTTC
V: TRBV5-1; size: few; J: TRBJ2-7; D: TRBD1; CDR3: CASSQGDRLHEQYF; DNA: TGCGCCAGCAGCCAGGGGGACAGGCTTCACGAGCAGTACTTC
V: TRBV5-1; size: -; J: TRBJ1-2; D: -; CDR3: CASRLSPGLTGDGYTF; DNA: TGCGCCAGCAGATTAAGCCCCGGGCTCACCGGGGATGGCTACACCTTC
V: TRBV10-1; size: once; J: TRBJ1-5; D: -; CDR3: CASSRFQPQHF; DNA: TGCGCCAGCAGTCGTTTTCAGCCCCAGCATTTT
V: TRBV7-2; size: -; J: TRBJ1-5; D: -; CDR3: CASSPRGGSGANQPQHF; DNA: TGTGCCAGCAGCCCCCGCGGGGGCAGTGGGGCCAATCAGCCCCAGCATTTT
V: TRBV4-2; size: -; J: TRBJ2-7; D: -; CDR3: CASSQDWQGGYEQYF; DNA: TGTGCCAGCAGCCAAGATTGGCAGGGGGGTTACGAGCAGTACTTC
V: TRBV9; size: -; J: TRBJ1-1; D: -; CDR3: CASSRAGGAVNTEAFF; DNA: TGTGCCAGCAGCCGCGCGGGGGGCGCGGTGAACACTGAAGCTTTCTTT
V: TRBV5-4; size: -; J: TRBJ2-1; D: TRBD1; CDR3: CASSRGQGYNEQFF; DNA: TGTGCCAGCAGCCGAGGACAGGGGTACAATGAGCAGTTCTTC
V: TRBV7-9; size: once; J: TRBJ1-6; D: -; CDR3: CASSLSSYNSPLHF; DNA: TGTGCCAGCAGTCTAAGCTCCTATAATTCACCCCTCCACTTT
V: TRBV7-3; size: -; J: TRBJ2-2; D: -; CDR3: CASSLRSRADTGELFF; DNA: TGTGCCAGCAGCTTACGTAGCAGGGCGGACACCGGGGAGCTGTTTTTT
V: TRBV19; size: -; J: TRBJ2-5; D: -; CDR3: CASSTNQETQYF; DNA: TGTGCCAGTAGTACTAACCAAGAGACCCAGTACTTC
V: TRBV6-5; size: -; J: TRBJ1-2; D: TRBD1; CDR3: CASSVTGGEGYGYTF; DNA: TGTGCCAGCAGCGTCACAGGGGGCGAGGGCTATGGCTACACCTTC
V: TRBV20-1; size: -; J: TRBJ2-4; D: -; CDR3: CSAWRENIQYF; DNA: TGCAGTGCTTGGAGGGAAAACATTCAGTACTTC
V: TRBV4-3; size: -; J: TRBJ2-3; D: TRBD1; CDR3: CASSQGQTTDTQYF; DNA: TGCGCCAGCAGCCAGGGACAGACAACAGATACGCAGTATTTT
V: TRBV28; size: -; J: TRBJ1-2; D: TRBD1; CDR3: CASSQGGAQGGYGYTF; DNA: TGTGCCAGCAGTCAAGGTGGCGCGCAGGGGGGCTATGGCTACACCTTC
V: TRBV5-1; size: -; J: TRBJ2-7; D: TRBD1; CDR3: CASSLYTGAYYEQYF; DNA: TGCGCCAGCAGCTTGTACACAGGGGCCTACTACGAGCAGTACTTC
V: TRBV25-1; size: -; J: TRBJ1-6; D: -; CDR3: CASGGDGNSPLHF; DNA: TGTGCCAGCGGAGGGGATGGGAATTCACCCCTCCACTTT